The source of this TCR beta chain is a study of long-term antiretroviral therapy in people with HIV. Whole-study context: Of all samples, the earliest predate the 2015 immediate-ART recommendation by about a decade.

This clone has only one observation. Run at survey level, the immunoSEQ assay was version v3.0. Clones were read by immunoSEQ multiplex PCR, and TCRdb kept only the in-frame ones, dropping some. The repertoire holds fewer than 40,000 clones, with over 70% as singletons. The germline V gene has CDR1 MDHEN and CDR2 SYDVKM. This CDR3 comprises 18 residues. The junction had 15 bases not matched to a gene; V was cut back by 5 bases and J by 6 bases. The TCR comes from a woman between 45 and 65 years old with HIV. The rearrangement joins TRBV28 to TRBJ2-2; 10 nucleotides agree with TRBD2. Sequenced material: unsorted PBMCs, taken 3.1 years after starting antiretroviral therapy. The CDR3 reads CASSTSTGTSDGAGELFF. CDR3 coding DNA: TGTGCCAGCAGTACATCAACCGGGACTAGCGACGGGGCCGGGGAGCTGTTTTTT.